This T cell receptor (beta chain) was captured by sequencing in a study of blood T cell repertoires in COVID-19 (dated by TCRdb to about 2020). Study-level background: Samples from collaborators originated in the United States, Italy and Spain and spanned both the acute and convalescent phases of COVID-19. The samples were drawn from two sources: the first 160 participants of the ongoing ImmuneRACE study, and over 1,000 subjects contributed by 6 global collaborators. A freely available public database, intended as a resource for researchers studying the immune response to SARS-CoV-2, is where the repertoires were released. Subjects who had been exposed to COVID-19, were actively infected with it, or had recovered from it provided the deeply sampled blood TCRbeta repertoires that made up the dataset. The sample metadata nearly always contained a de-identified subject ID, COVID-19 status, age in years and sex. Where available, HLA class I and class II types were obtained from metadata supplied by the sample provider rather than from assay-based typing. The material from the prospective study consisted of cDNA or gDNA derived from T cells, B-cell-depleted T cells, or PBMCs.

The CDR3 goes from the cysteine to the phenylalanine over 18 residues. Of all the DNA, just the CDR3 is kept, 54 bases in frame from base 1. The germline V gene (reference sequence) yields LNHDA for CDR1 and SQIVND for CDR2. V loses 6 bases of germline sequence and J loses 4 bases, and the interval between the two ends is 25 bases. Concerning this clone itself: Its antigen is currently not known. No much larger clonotype is one base removed from it; base qualities were not supplied.

One collaborating source in Seattle enrolled patients while the patients were actively infected and followed the patients over time throughout the course of disease. The collaborating institutions used their own protocols to collect whole blood in K2EDTA tubes. For TCRbeta analysis, collaborators shipped samples in one of three forms: frozen whole blood, isolated PBMCs, or DNA extracted from either of those sample types. The immunoSEQ Assay, a bias-controlled multiplex PCR, was used to amplify TCRbeta CDR3 regions from genomic DNA. The study's processing was this. Within the assay, amplification of reference gene primers was used to estimate how many nucleated cells each sample contained. To quantify the absolute abundance of each unique TCRbeta CDR3 rearrangement, sequence reads were collapsed and filtered. For each sample, productive Simpson clonality was calculated by taking the square root of Simpson's diversity index across productive rearrangements. TCRdb holds this immuneACCESS table with in-frame rearrangements only. Some clones are missing; in checked studies, unresolved V genes explain under half, and the rest has no known cause. That table supplies the V and J calls and clone size; D and trimming were determined from the DNA. The sample includes about 200,000 clones, with more than 75% observed a single time. The top ten clones comprise roughly 18% of the sample.

Overall study outcomes, separate from this receptor: The amount of clinical and demographic metadata varied by source and participant and was provided uncurated.

The sequencing sample was made of peripheral blood. The rearranged chain carries TRBV19 and TRBJ1-5; 6 matching bases give a weak D call of TRBD1. The sequence derives from a person aged 70 to 80 with COVID-19, enrolled during active disease. The DNA is TGTGCCAGTAGCACCAAACCGGACAGAACCTGGCAGAATCAGCCCCAGCATTTT. It translates as CASSTKPDRTWQNQPQHF.